This TCR beta chain was documented in a study of beta chain features in type 1 diabetes. Looking at the study overall: Age, gender and cell yields were alike across patients and healthy donors.

Deletions cut 4 bases from V and 1 base from J, with 12 bases between. This CDR3 comprises 15 residues. The V gene's germline CDR1 is SGDLS and CDR2 YYNGEE. Findings of the study overall: Patients with Type 1 diabetes showed moderately but significantly shorter TCRB CDR3s in all four CD4+ subsets.

Expressed TCRB transcripts were sequenced because the entire RNA isolate underwent reverse transcription. Produced via immunoSEQ multiplex PCR; TCRdb's table is partial and in-frame only. Here the sample spans 250,000 to 300,000 clones, approximately 25% being singletons. A remark on this clone: The target antigen is unknown.

The chain carries TRBV9 and TRBJ2-1, with D uncertain. The receptor was derived from a woman between 25 and 40 years old with type 1 diabetes. Sequenced sample: naive CD4+ T cells from blood. CDR3 sequence: CASSPLSSSYNEQFF. The CDR3 DNA sequence: TGTGCCAGCAGCCCCCTTAGCAGTTCCTACAATGAGCAGTTCTTC.